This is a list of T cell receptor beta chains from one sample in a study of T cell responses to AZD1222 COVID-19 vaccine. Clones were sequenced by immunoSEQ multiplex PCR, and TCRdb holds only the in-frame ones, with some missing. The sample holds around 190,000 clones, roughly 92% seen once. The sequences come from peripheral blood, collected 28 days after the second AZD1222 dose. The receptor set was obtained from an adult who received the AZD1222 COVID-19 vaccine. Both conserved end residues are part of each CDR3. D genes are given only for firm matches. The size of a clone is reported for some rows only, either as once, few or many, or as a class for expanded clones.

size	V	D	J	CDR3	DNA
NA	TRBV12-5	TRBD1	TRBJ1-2	CASGTHRGRNGYTF	TGTGCTAGTGGTACTCACAGGGGGAGGAATGGCTACACCTTC
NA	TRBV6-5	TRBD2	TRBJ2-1	CASSYGLAGNEQFF	TGTGCCAGCAGTTACGGACTAGCAGGAAATGAGCAGTTCTTC
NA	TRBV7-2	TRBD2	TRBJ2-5	CASSVRAGAQETQYF	TGTGCCAGCAGCGTCCGAGCGGGGGCACAAGAGACCCAGTACTTC
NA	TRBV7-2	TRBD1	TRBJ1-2	CASSLDRGPSSYGYTF	TGTGCCAGCAGCCTGGACAGGGGGCCCTCAAGCTATGGCTACACCTTC
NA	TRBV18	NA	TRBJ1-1	CASSPITNDPQAFF	TGTGCCAGCTCACCTATAACTAACGACCCTCAAGCTTTCTTT
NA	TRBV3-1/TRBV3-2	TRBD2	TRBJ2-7	CASSQEYLAGGLYEQYF	TGTGCCAGCAGCCAAGAGTACCTAGCGGGAGGGCTGTACGAGCAGTACTTC
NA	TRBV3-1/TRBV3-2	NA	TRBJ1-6	CASSQVRGNSPLHF	TGTGCCAGCAGCCAAGTACGCGGTAATTCACCCCTCCACTTT
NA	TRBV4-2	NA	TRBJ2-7	CASSQEQGFEQYF	TGTGCCAGCAGCCAAGAGCAGGGCTTCGAGCAGTACTTC
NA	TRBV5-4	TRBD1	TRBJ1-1	CASSLGQEKAFF	TGTGCCAGCAGCCTGGGACAGGAGAAAGCTTTCTTT
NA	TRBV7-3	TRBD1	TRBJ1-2	CASSSGPPGTGSYGYTF	TGTGCCAGCAGCTCGGGGCCTCCTGGGACAGGGAGCTATGGCTACACCTTC
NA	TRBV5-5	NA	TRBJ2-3	CASSLEQGTDTQYF	TGTGCCAGCAGCTTGGAACAGGGCACAGATACGCAGTATTTT
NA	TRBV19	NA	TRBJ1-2	CASNPRAGRGYGYTF	TGTGCCAGTAACCCTAGGGCAGGGCGCGGCTATGGCTACACCTTC
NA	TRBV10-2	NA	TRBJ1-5	CAILPGAGQPQHF	TGCGCCATCCTCCCAGGGGCTGGGCAGCCCCAGCATTTT
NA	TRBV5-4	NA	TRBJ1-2	CASGETNYGYTF	TGTGCCAGCGGGGAAACTAACTATGGCTACACCTTC
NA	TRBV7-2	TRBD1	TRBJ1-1	CASSPTRTGGNTEAFF	TGTGCCAGCAGCCCAACCCGGACAGGGGGGAACACTGAAGCTTTCTTT
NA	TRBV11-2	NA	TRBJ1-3	CASSLGQSSLSGNTIYF	TGTGCCAGCAGCCTCGGACAGTCGAGTCTTTCTGGAAACACCATATATTTT
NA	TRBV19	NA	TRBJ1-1	CASSIGQDTEAFF	TGTGCCAGTAGTATTGGGCAGGACACTGAAGCTTTCTTT
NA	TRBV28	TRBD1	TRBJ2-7	CASTGTVTYEQYF	TGTGCCAGCACCGGGACAGTTACCTACGAGCAGTACTTC
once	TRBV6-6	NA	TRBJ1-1	CASRGFMNTEAFF	TGTGCCAGCAGGGGCTTCATGAACACTGAAGCTTTCTTT
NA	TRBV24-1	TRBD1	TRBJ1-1	CATIGTGEEAFF	TGTGCCACCATTGGTACAGGGGAAGAAGCTTTCTTT